A single sample is the source of the 25 T cell receptor beta chains below, sequenced in a study of blood T cell repertoires in COVID-19. Sequenced by immunoSEQ multiplex PCR; TCRdb stores in-frame clones only, minus some. Of around 200,000 clones listed, around 82% are singletons. Sequencing input: peripheral blood. All receptors derive from a woman in her 70s with acute or convalescent COVID-19.

V gene TRBV27 combines with J gene TRBJ2-6; TRBD2 is a possible D gene (5 bases). Trimming removed 6 bases from V and 0 bases from J, with 12 bases in between. Germline V gene data show CDR1 as MNHEY and CDR2 as SMNVEV (reference sequence). The CDR3 spans 16 residues. The CDR3 is CASRPDWSSGANVLTF. The CDR3 DNA follows: TGTGCCAGCAGGCCGGACTGGAGCTCTGGGGCCAACGTCCTGACTTTC.

The V gene is TRBV2, the J gene TRBJ1-1, with 7 bases aligning to TRBD1. Germline values: CDR1 SNHLY, CDR2 FYNNEI. J was trimmed by 2 bases and V by 5 bases; bases with no gene match: 5. There are 14 residues in the CDR3. The CDR3 region has the DNA TGTGCCAGCAGTTCCCAGGGGGAAAACACTGAAGCTTTCTTT. Translating it yields CASSSQGENTEAFF. The whole variable domain, remainder taken from reference TRBV2 and TRBJ1-1, is EPEVTQTPSHQVTQMGQEVILRCVPISNHLYFYWYRQILGQKVEFLVSFYNNEISEKSEIFDDQFSVERPDGSNFTLKIRSTKLEDSAMYFCASSSQGENTEAFFGQGTRLTVV.

V usage is TRBV14 and J usage is TRBJ2-4; a possible D gene is TRBD1 (5 bases). CDR3 length: 15 amino acids. CDR1 and CDR2 from the germline V gene are SGHDN and FVKESK. V lost 1 base and J lost 4, with 11 bases in between. CDR3 in amino acids: CASSQGQLMKNIQYF. The CDR3 DNA reads TGTGCCAGCAGCCAAGGACAGCTTATGAAAAACATTCAGTACTTC.

This chain links TRBV18 with TRBJ1-5; D gene uncertain. Germline V gene lookup returns CDR1 KGHSH and CDR2 LQKENI. The CDR3 consists of 15 residues. V was clipped by 0 bases and J by 4 bases, with 10 bases between them. The CDR3 nucleotides read TGTGCCAGCTCACCACCGAATCCGGGGAATCAGCCCCAGCATTTT. Its translation: CASSPPNPGNQPQHF.

V usage is TRBV2 and J usage is TRBJ2-2; D not certain. The CDR3 contains 14 residues. Trimming shortened V by 5 bases and J by 2 bases, and 9 bases separated the two germline ends. Germline V CDR1 and CDR2: SNHLY, FYNNEI. Written as DNA, the CDR3 is TGTGCCAGCAGTCGGTCCCGAAACACCGGGGAGCTGTTTTTT. It encodes CASSRSRNTGELFF.

This chain uses TRBV2 with TRBJ1-4; the match to TRBD1 covers 8 bases. Trimming took 6 bases from V and 1 from J; bases not matched to a gene: 10. The CDR3 is 17 amino acids. The germline CDR1 and CDR2 sequences are SNHLY and FYNNEI. CDR3 DNA sequence: TGTGCCAGCAGGGAGACAGGGGCGCGTAGAACTAATGAAAAACTGTTTTTT. Translated, it gives CASRETGARRTNEKLFF.

This clone was observed a single time. The V call is TRBV28, the J call TRBJ2-3; 8 bases are shared with TRBD1. Trimming took 7 bases from V and 0 from J; bases not matched to a gene: 12. This CDR3 spans 17 amino acids. The germline gives CDR1 MDHEN, CDR2 SYDVKM. The CDR3 DNA sequence: TGTGCCAGCACCCAGGGGGCGCCTACCGCGAGCACAGATACGCAGTATTTT. It encodes CASTQGAPTASTDTQYF.

V gene TRBV3-1 (or the pseudogene TRBV3-2) combines with J gene TRBJ2-1, with D perhaps matching TRBD2 (6 bases). Trimming left V 0 bases short and J 6 bases short, with 15 bases between. This CDR3 region has 16 residues. Germline loops: CDR1 LGHDT, CDR2 YNNKEL (reference sequence). CDR3 residues: CASSQDSRGGVNEQFF. CDR3 nucleotide sequence: TGTGCCAGCAGCCAAGACTCGCGGGGTGGGGTCAATGAGCAGTTCTTC.

This rearrangement joins TRBV15 to TRBJ2-7, with D maybe TRBD1 (6 bases). Germline lookup yields CDR1 LNHNV and CDR2 YYDKDF (reference sequence). V shed 0 bases and J shed 4 bases, with 13 bases lying between them. The length of the CDR3 is 15 residues. CDR3 sequence: CATSRDLGQGYEQYF. Here the CDR3 DNA reads TGTGCCACCAGCAGAGATCTGGGACAAGGTTACGAGCAGTACTTC.

The rearrangement uses TRBV7-2 and TRBJ2-7, with TRBD2 matching over 10 bases. Germline assignment: CDR1 SGHTA and CDR2 FQGNSA. J was trimmed by 4 bases and V by 1 base; bases with no gene match: 7. The length of the CDR3 is 16 residues. In DNA, the CDR3 is TGTGCCAGCAGCTTAGGGCCTAGCGGGAGTATATACGAGCAGTACTTC. Encoded protein: CASSLGPSGSIYEQYF.

The chain carries TRBV19 and TRBJ1-1; 7 bases line up with TRBD1. V lost 7 bases to trimming and J lost 1 base; unmatched junction nucleotides: 6. CDR3 length: 14 residues. Germline-derived CDR1 and CDR2 are LNHDA and SQIVND (reference sequence). The CDR3 DNA reads TGTGCCAGTATTCGACAGGGCGGGAACACTGAAGCTTTCTTT. It codes for CASIRQGGNTEAFF.

V usage is TRBV2 and J usage is TRBJ1-2; D is undetermined. From germline, CDR1 is SNHLY and CDR2 FYNNEI. V was trimmed by 1 base and J by 2 bases, leaving 5 bases between them. The CDR3 contains 13 residues. This chain's CDR3 is CASSEDTNYGYTF. Here the CDR3 DNA reads TGTGCCAGCAGTGAAGACACAAACTATGGCTACACCTTC. The variable domain in full, with the rest retrieved from reference TRBV2 and TRBJ1-2, is EPEVTQTPSHQVTQMGQEVILRCVPISNHLYFYWYRQILGQKVEFLVSFYNNEISEKSEIFDDQFSVERPDGSNFTLKIRSTKLEDSAMYFCASSEDTNYGYTFGSGTRLTVV.

This rearrangement joins TRBV2 to TRBJ2-1; D possibly corresponds to TRBD1 (6 bases). Looked up from germline, CDR1 is SNHLY and CDR2 is FYNNEI. The length of the CDR3 is 15 residues. Trimming pared 7 bases from V and 8 bases from J, leaving 21 bases between. The CDR3 DNA reads as TGTGCCAGCAACGCCCCCCCCCAGGGGTGGGATGAGCAGTTCTTC. It is translated as CASNAPPQGWDEQFF.

This chain joins TRBV7-3 and TRBJ2-5; 8 nucleotides align to TRBD2. J gave up 2 bases and V 5 bases, and 10 bases lay outside the gene matches. Germline V lookup: CDR1 SGHTA, CDR2 FQGTGA. The CDR3 is made up of 16 amino acids. The CDR3 bases are TGTGCCAGCAGCCCCCTACGCCTAGCGGGTCAAGAGACCCAGTACTTC. This codes for CASSPLRLAGQETQYF.

The rearrangement uses TRBV5-5 and TRBJ1-1, with 7 bases aligning to TRBD1. CDR3 length: 16 residues. V shed 0 bases, J shed 0 bases, and the junction held 5 bases outside the gene matches. Germline loops: CDR1 SGHKS, CDR2 YYEKEE (reference sequence). The CDR3 sequence is CASSLARDRLNTEAFF. CDR3 sequence (DNA): TGTGCCAGCAGCTTGGCCCGGGACAGACTGAACACTGAAGCTTTCTTT.

In regard to this clone: Being one base from a much bigger clone, this may be a read error. V is TRBV27 and J is TRBJ2-3, with 9 bases fitting TRBD1. Germline V gene data show CDR1 as MNHEY and CDR2 as SMNVEV (reference sequence). V lost 5 bases and J lost 1; bases outside the gene matches: 1. The CDR3 spans 14 residues. The CDR3 region has the DNA TGTGCCAGCAGTCGGGACAGGGGCACAGATACGCAGTATTTT. It specifies CASSRDRGTDTQYF.

This clone was seen only a few times. The chain uses TRBV24-1 and TRBJ2-5; 9 bases match TRBD1. The germline V gene encodes CDR1 KGHDR and CDR2 SFDVKD. This CDR3 is built from 17 residues. The junction had 11 bases not matched to a gene; V was cut back by 3 bases and J by 4 bases. CDR3 sequence reads: CATSDPPDRGGGETQYF. The DNA for the CDR3 is TGTGCCACCAGTGATCCCCCGGACAGGGGCGGCGGAGAGACCCAGTACTTC.

The CDR3 protein is CASSHAGLQDGQYF. In nucleotides, the CDR3 is TGTGCCAGCAGCCACGCGGGCCTCCAAGATGGGCAGTACTTC. The chain carries TRBV3-1 (or the pseudogene TRBV3-2) and TRBJ2-7; a possible D gene is TRBD2 (5 bases). Trimming took 3 bases from V and 9 from J, leaving 18 bases between them. Germline CDR1 LGHDT, CDR2 YNNKEL (reference sequence). This CDR3 is built from 14 residues.

The J gene is TRBJ1-4, the V gene TRBV28; no definite D call. CDR1 is MDHEN and CDR2 is SYDVKM in the germline V gene. The CDR3 is 16 amino acids. V was cut by 1 base and J by 6 bases, with 15 bases left in between. CDR3 protein: CASSLYATPLYEKLFF. The CDR3 nucleotides read TGTGCCAGCAGTTTATATGCCACTCCCCTATATGAAAAACTGTTTTTT. Full variable domain (missing parts from reference TRBV28 and TRBJ1-4): DVKVTQSSRYLVKRTGEKVFLECVQDMDHENMFWYRQDPGLGLRLIYFSYDVKMKEKGDIPEGYSVSREKKERFSLILESASTNQTSMYLCASSLYATPLYEKLFFGSGTQLSVL.

The CDR3 loop reads CASNVGGAKGYEQYF. DNA for the CDR3: TGTGCCAGCAACGTTGGGGGGGCTAAGGGCTACGAGCAGTACTTC. This sequence joins TRBV5-8 and TRBJ2-7, with D possibly being TRBD2 (7 bases). CDR1 and CDR2 (germline): SGHTS, YDEGEE. This CDR3 region has 15 residues. The V gene lost 6 bases and the J gene lost 3 bases, with 19 bases spanning the gap. The full variable domain, in which reference TRBV5-8 and TRBJ2-7 provide the parts outside the CDR3, is EAGVTQSPTHLIKTRGQQATLRCSPISGHTSVYWYQQALGLGLQFLLWYDEGEERNRGNFPPRFSGRQFPNYSSELNVNALELEDSALYLCASNVGGAKGYEQYFGPGTRLTVT.

This chain uses TRBV7-9 with TRBJ1-4; TRBD1 might be the D (5 bases). V lost 5 bases and J 6 bases, leaving 16 bases between the germline ends. CDR3 length: 15 amino acids. Germline CDR1 is SEHNR and CDR2 is FQNEAQ (reference sequence). The DNA of the CDR3 is TGTGCCAGCAGCCTTAGTCAGGGAGGGGATGAAAAACTGTTTTTT. It specifies CASSLSQGGDEKLFF. The variable domain in full, with the rest retrieved from reference TRBV7-9 and TRBJ1-4, is DTGVSQNPRHKITKRGQNVTFRCDPISEHNRLYWYRQTLGQGPEFLTYFQNEAQLEKSRLLSDRFSAERPKGSFSTLEIQRTEQGDSAMYLCASSLSQGGDEKLFFGSGTQLSVL.

The chain combines TRBV18 with TRBJ2-4; 12 nucleotides line up with TRBD1. Germline CDR1 and CDR2: KGHSH and LQKENI. The CDR3 covers 19 residues. V lost 3 bases to trimming and J lost 2 bases; unmatched junction nucleotides: 11. The CDR3 loop is CASSPYGTGGAKTKNIQYF. For the CDR3, the DNA is TGTGCCAGCTCACCCTATGGGACAGGGGGCGCGAAGACCAAAAACATTCAGTACTTC.

V gene TRBV4-1 combines with J gene TRBJ1-2; no clear D. Trimming stripped 0 bases from V and 3 bases from J, with 2 bases between. The CDR3 totals 12 residues. In germline, CDR1 is MGHRA, CDR2 YSYEKL. The CDR3 spells CASSQDYYGYTF. The CDR3 DNA follows: TGCGCCAGCAGCCAAGACTACTATGGCTACACCTTC.

The CDR3 DNA is TGTGCCTGGAGTACCCAGGGGGCCATAAGGGAGCTGTTTTTT. This translates into CAWSTQGAIRELFF. The chain is built from TRBV30 and TRBJ2-2; 8 bases match TRBD1. The CDR3 has 14 amino acids. The V gene's germline CDR1 is GTSNPN and CDR2 SVGIG (reference sequence). V shed 2 bases, J shed 9 bases, and the junction held 8 bases outside the gene matches.

The V gene is TRBV5-1, the J gene TRBJ1-1, with 7 bases lining up with TRBD1. The CDR3 has 16 residues. The V segment lost 0 bases and the J segment 3 bases; nucleotides outside the gene matches: 8. The germline V gene encodes CDR1 SGHRS and CDR2 YFSETQ. CDR3 sequence: CASSLEVRGSHTEAFF. The DNA of the CDR3 is TGCGCCAGCAGCTTGGAGGTCAGGGGGTCCCACACTGAAGCTTTCTTT.